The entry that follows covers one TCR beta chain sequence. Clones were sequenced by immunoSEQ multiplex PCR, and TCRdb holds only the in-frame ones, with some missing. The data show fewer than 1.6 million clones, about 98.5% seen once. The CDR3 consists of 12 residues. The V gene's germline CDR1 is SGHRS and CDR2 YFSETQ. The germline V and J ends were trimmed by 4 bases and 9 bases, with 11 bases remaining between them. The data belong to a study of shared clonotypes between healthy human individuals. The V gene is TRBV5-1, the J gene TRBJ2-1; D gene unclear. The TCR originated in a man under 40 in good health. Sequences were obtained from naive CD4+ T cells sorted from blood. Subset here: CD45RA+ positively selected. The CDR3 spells CASSLTLSEQFF. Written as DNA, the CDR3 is TGCGCCAGCAGCCTAACCCTGAGTGAGCAGTTCTTC.